This T cell receptor beta chain was obtained from a study of blood T cell repertoires in COVID-19. This clone has more than one count but fewer than ten. The V gene end was trimmed by 3 bases and the J gene end by 0 bases; junction bases not matched to a gene: 3. The germline gives CDR1 ENHRY, CDR2 SYGVKD. The CDR3 sequence is 16 residues long. Per the original data handling: By means of reference gene primer amplification, nucleated cell counts were estimated. Libraries were prepared by immunoSEQ multiplex PCR; TCRdb keeps only in-frame clonotypes and omits some of them. The DNA was the basis for D and trimming; V, J and clone size are from that table. The table records 450,000 or so clones, roughly 90% of them present only once.

Sequencing input: peripheral blood. The J gene is TRBJ2-2, the V gene TRBV10-3; 8 positions match TRBD2. The source is a man younger than 30 with COVID-19, enrolled during active disease. The CDR3 is CAISDLAGTNTGELFF. The CDR3 DNA follows: TGTGCCATCAGTGATTTAGCGGGGACGAACACCGGGGAGCTGTTTTTT.